This T cell receptor (beta chain) emerged from a study of blood T cell repertoires in COVID-19. Study information: Whether acute or convalescent, the COVID-19 samples came from the United States, Italy and Spain. Sample material is recorded as cDNA or gDNA derived from T cells, B-cell-depleted T cells, or PBMCs.

CDR3 length equals 16 residues. J was trimmed by 4 bases and V by 4 bases; bases with no gene match: 12. CDR1 and CDR2 from the germline V gene are LNHDA and SQIVND (reference sequence). Original processing methods: Amplification of reference gene primers was used by the study to estimate nucleated cell counts. Clones were read by immunoSEQ multiplex PCR, and TCRdb kept only the in-frame ones, dropping some. The DNA gave D and trimming, while V, J and clone size come from that table. Of some 80,000 clones listed, approximately 86% were seen once; the top ten hold about 18%. The sequenced sample was peripheral blood. The TCR sequence derives from a human donor in a cohort sampled during active COVID-19. The chain recombines TRBV19 with TRBJ1-2, with 7 nucleotides matching TRBD1. CDR3 residues: CASSTIQGLSGYGYTF. The CDR3 DNA sequence: TGTGCCAGTAGTACAATACAGGGGCTGAGCGGCTATGGCTACACCTTC.